Sequencing of this TCR beta chain was carried out in a study of tumor-infiltrating lymphocytes in localized non-small cell lung cancer. Study in general: From each patient, both tumor and uninvolved lung, non-adjacent to tumor, were sampled. Findings and caveats of the study: Immunotypes IM1 and IM2 had similar TCR-derived T-cell fractions. Different pieces of the same tissue went to different assays, confounding technical variation with intratumor heterogeneity. TCRbeta sequencing showed higher T cell infiltration in tumors than uninvolved lung.

This CDR3 is 15 amino acids long. Trimming at V came to 5 bases and at J to 3 bases, leaving 7 bases not matched to a gene. Germline assignment: CDR1 SNHLY and CDR2 FYNNEI. Produced via immunoSEQ multiplex PCR; TCRdb's table is partial and in-frame only. This table has several thousand clones, around 60% appearing once. A remark on this clone: Its antigen is unknown.

The chain couples TRBV2 to TRBJ1-3; 7 positions match TRBD1. This receptor was obtained from a human donor with non-small cell lung cancer. Sequenced material: uninvolved lung tissue not adjacent to the tumor. The CDR3 is CASSSTGFVGNTIYF. Written as DNA, the CDR3 is TGTGCCAGCAGTTCGACAGGGTTCGTTGGAAACACCATATATTTT.